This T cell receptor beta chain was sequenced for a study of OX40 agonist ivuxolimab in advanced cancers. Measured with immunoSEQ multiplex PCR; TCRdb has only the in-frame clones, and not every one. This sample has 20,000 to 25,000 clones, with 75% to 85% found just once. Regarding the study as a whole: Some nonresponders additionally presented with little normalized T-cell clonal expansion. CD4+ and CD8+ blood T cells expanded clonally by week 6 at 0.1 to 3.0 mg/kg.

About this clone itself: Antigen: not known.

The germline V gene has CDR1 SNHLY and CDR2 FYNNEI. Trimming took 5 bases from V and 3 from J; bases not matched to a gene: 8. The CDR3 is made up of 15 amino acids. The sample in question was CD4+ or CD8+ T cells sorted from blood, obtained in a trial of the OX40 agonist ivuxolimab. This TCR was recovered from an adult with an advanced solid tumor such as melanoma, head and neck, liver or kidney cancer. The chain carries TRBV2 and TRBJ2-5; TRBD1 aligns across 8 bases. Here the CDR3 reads CASSRTGQDEETQYF. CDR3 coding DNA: TGTGCCAGCAGTCGTACGGGACAGGATGAAGAGACCCAGTACTTC.